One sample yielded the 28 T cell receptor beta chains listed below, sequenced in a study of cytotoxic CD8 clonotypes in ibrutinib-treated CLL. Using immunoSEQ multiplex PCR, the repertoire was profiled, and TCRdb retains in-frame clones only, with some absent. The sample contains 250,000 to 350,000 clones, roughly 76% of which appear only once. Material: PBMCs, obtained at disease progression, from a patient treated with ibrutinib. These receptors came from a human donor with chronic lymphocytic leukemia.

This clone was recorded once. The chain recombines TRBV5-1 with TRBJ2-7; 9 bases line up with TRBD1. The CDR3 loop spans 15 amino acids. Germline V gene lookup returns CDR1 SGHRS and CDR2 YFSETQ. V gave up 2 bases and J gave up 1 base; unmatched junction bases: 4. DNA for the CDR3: TGCGCCAGCAGCTTCTACGGGACAGGGTCCTACGAGCAGTACTTC. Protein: CASSFYGTGSYEQYF. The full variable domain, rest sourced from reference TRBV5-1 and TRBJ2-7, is KAGVTQTPRYLIKTRGQQVTLSCSPISGHRSVSWYQQTPGQGLQFLFEYFSETQRNKGNFPGRFSGRQFSNSRSEMNVSTLELGDSALYLCASSFYGTGSYEQYFGPGTRLTVT.

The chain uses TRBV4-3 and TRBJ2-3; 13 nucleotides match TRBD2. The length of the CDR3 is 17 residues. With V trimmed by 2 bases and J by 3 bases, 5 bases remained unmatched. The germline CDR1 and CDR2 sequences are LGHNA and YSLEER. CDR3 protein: CASSQQTSGRVTDTQYF. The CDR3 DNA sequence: TGCGCCAGCAGCCAACAAACTAGCGGGAGGGTTACAGATACGCAGTATTTT.

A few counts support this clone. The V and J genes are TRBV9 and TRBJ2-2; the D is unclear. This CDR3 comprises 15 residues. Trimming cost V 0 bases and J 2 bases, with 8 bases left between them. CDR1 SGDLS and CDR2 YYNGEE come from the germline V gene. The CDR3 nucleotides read TGTGCCAGCAGCGTAGCACGGAAAAACACCGGGGAGCTGTTTTTT. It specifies CASSVARKNTGELFF. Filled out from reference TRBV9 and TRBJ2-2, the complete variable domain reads DSGVTQTPKHLITATGQRVTLRCSPRSGDLSVYWYQQSLDQGLQFLIQYYNGEERAKGNILERFSAQQFPDLHSELNLSSLELGDSALYFCASSVARKNTGELFFGEGSRLTVL.

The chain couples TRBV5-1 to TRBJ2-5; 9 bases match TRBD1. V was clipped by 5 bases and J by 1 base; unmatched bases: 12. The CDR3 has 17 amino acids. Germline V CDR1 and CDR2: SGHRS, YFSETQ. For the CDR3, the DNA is TGCGCCAGCAGTCCCTTAGGACAGGGGTCAGTCCAAGAGACCCAGTACTTC. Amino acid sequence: CASSPLGQGSVQETQYF.

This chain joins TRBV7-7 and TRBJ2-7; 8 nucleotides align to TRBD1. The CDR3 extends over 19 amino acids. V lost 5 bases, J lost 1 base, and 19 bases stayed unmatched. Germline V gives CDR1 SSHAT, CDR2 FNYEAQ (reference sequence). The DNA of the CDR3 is TGTGCCAGCAGCCTTTCGACCAGGGGGCGATATGTAGAATCCTACGAGCAGTACTTC. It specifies CASSLSTRGRYVESYEQYF. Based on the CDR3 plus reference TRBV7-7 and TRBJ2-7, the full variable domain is GAGVSQSPRYKVTKRGQDVTLRCDPISSHATLYWYQQALGQGPEFLTYFNYEAQPDKSGLPSDRFSAERPEGSISTLTIQRTEQRDSAMYRCASSLSTRGRYVESYEQYFGPGTRLTVT.

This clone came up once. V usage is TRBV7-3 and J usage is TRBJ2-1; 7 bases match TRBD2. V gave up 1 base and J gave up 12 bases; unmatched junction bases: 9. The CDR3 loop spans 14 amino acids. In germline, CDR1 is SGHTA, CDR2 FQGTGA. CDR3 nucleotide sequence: TGTGCCAGCAGCTTAATGGTAGCGGGCGACTTGCAGTTCTTC. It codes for CASSLMVAGDLQFF.

The CDR3, as DNA: TGTGCCAGCAGCTTGGCGGGCACCACAGATACGCAGTATTTT. Encoded protein: CASSLAGTTDTQYF. The chain couples TRBV6-5 to TRBJ2-3; tentatively, D is TRBD2 (5 bases). Germline values: CDR1 MNHEY, CDR2 SVGAGI. V was clipped by 6 bases and J by 2 bases, with 12 bases between them. This CDR3 has 14 amino acids.

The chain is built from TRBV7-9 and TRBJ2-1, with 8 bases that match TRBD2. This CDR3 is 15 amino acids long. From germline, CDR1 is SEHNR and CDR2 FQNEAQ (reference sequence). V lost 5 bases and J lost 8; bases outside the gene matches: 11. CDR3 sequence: CASSLTPLAAHEQFF. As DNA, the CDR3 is TGTGCCAGCAGCCTCACACCACTAGCGGCCCATGAGCAGTTCTTC.

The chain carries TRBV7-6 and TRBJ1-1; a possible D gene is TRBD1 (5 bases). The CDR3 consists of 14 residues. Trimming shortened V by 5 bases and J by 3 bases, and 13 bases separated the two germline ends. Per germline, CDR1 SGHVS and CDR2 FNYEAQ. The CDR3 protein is CASSGHLRDTEAFF. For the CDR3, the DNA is TGTGCCAGCAGCGGACACCTAAGGGACACTGAAGCTTTCTTT.

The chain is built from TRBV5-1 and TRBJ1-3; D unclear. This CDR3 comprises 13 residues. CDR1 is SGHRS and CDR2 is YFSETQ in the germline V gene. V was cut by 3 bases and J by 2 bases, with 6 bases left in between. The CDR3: CASSSRPGNTIYF. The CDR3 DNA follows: TGCGCCAGCAGCTCGCGCCCTGGAAACACCATATATTTT. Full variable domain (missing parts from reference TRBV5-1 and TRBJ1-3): KAGVTQTPRYLIKTRGQQVTLSCSPISGHRSVSWYQQTPGQGLQFLFEYFSETQRNKGNFPGRFSGRQFSNSRSEMNVSTLELGDSALYLCASSSRPGNTIYFGEGSWLTVV.

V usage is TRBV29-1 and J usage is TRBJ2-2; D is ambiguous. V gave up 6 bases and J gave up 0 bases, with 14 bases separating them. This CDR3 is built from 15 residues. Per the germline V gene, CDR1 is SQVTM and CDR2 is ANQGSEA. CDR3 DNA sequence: TGCAGCGTCTCACGACTTTGGCCGAACACCGGGGAGCTGTTTTTT. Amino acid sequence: CSVSRLWPNTGELFF.

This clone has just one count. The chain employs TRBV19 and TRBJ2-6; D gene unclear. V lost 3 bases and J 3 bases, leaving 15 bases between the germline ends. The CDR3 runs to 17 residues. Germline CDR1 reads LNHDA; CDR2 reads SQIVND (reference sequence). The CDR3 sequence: CASSMGLLLFGANVLTF. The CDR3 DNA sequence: TGTGCCAGTAGTATGGGGTTGTTATTATTTGGGGCCAACGTCCTGACTTTC.

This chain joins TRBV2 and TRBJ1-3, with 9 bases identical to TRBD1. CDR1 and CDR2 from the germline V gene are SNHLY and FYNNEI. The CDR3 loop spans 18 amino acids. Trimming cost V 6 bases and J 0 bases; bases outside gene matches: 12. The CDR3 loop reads CASRGRTGAFFSGNTIYF. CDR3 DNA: TGTGCCAGCAGGGGGAGGACAGGGGCCTTCTTCTCTGGAAACACCATATATTTT.

The CDR3 region is CASSVATENTIYF. CDR3 DNA: TGTGCCAGCAGCGTAGCCACCGAAAACACCATATATTTT. The chain employs TRBV9 and TRBJ1-3; D uncertain. The germline V and J ends were trimmed by 0 bases and 6 bases, with 7 bases remaining between them. The CDR3 is 13 residues long. Germline loops: CDR1 SGDLS, CDR2 YYNGEE.

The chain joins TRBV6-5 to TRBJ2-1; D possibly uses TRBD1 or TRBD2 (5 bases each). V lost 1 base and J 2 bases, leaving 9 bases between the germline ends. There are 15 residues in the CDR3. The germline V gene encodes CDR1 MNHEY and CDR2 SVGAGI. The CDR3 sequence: CASSYFGTAYNEQFF. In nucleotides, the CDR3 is TGTGCCAGCAGTTACTTTGGGACGGCCTACAATGAGCAGTTCTTC.

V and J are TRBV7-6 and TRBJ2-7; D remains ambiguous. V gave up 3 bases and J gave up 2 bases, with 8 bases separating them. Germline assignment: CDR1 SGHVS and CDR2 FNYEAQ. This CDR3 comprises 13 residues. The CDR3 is CASSFATTYEQYF. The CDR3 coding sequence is TGTGCCAGCAGCTTCGCTACGACCTACGAGCAGTACTTC.

This CDR3 is CAVLGNTGELFF. CDR3 in DNA: TGTGCCGTCCTAGGGAACACCGGGGAGCTGTTTTTT. The rearrangement links TRBV7-2 to TRBJ2-2; D is uncertain. Trimming took 11 bases from V and 1 from J, leaving 8 bases between them. This CDR3 comprises 12 residues. Germline lookup yields CDR1 SGHTA and CDR2 FQGNSA.

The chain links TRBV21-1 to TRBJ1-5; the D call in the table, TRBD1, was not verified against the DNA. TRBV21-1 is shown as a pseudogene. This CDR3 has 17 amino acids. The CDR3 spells CASSKELTVHSNQPQHF. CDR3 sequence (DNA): TGTGCCAGCAGCAAAGAGCTAACAGTCCATAGCAATCAGCCCCAGCATTTT.

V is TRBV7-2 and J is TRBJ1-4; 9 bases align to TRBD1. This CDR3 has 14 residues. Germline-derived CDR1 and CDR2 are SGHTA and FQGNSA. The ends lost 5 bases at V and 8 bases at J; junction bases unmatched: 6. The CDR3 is CASSQGTGWEKLFF. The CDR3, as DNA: TGTGCCAGCAGCCAAGGGACAGGGTGGGAAAAACTGTTTTTT.

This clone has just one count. CDR3 bases: TGTGCCAGCAGACGAACAGGACAGTCTCTTGAAGCTTTCTTT. This encodes CASRRTGQSLEAFF. The chain joins TRBV2 to TRBJ1-1; D perhaps matches TRBD1 (6 bases). The CDR3 is made up of 14 amino acids. Germline assignment: CDR1 SNHLY and CDR2 FYNNEI. Trimming pared 6 bases from V and 7 bases from J, leaving 18 bases between.

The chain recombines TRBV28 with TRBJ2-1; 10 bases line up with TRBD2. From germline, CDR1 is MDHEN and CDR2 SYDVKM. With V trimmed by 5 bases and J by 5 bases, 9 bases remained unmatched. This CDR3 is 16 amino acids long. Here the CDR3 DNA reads TGTGCCAGCAGTCCGTCAGCGGGAGGGCCCCACAATGAGCAGTTCTTC. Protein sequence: CASSPSAGGPHNEQFF.

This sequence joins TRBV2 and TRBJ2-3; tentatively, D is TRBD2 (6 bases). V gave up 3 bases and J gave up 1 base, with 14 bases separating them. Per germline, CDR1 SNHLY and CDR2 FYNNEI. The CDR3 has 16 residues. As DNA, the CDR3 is TGTGCCAGCAGTGATTGGGCGGGATTCGGCACAGATACGCAGTATTTT. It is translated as CASSDWAGFGTDTQYF. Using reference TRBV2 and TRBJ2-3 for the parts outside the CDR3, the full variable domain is EPEVTQTPSHQVTQMGQEVILRCVPISNHLYFYWYRQILGQKVEFLVSFYNNEISEKSEIFDDQFSVERPDGSNFTLKIRSTKLEDSAMYFCASSDWAGFGTDTQYFGPGTRLTVL.

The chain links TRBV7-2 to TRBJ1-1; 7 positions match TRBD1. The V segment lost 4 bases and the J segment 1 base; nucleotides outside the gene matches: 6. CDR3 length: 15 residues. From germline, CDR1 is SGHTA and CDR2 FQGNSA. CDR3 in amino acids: CASSWATGRNTEAFF. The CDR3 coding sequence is TGTGCCAGCAGCTGGGCGACAGGGAGGAACACTGAAGCTTTCTTT.

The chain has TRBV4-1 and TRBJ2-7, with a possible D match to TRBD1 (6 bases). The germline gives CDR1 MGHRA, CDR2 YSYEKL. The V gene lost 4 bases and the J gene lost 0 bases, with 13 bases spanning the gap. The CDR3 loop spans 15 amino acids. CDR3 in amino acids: CASSPHSGASYEQYF. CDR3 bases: TGCGCCAGCAGCCCACATTCAGGGGCCTCCTACGAGCAGTACTTC.

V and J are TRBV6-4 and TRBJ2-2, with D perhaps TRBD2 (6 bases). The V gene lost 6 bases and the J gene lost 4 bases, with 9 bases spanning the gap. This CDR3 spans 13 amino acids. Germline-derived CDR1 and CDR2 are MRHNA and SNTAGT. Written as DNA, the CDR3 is TGTGCCAGCAGCCTTAGCGGCACCGGGGAGCTGTTTTTT. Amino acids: CASSLSGTGELFF.

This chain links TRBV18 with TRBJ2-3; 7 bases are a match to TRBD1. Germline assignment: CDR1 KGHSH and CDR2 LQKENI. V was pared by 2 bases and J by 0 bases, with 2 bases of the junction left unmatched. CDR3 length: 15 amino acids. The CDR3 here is CASSPAGGSTDTQYF. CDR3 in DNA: TGTGCCAGCTCACCAGCAGGGGGTAGCACAGATACGCAGTATTTT.

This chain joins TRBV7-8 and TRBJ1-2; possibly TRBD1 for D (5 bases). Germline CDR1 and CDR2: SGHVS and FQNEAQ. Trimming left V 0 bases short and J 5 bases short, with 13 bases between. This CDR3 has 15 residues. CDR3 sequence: CASSLAKGAGYGYTF. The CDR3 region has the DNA TGTGCCAGCAGCTTAGCGAAGGGAGCAGGGTATGGCTACACCTTC.

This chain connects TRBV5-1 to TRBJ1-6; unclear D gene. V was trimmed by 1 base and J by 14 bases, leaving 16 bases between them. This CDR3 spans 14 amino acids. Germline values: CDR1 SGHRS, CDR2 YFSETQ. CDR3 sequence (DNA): TGCGCCAGCAGCTTGTATACGGACGGTGGGGCCCTCCACTTT. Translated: CASSLYTDGGALHF.